These T cell receptor beta chains were read from a single sample in a study of T cell responses to AZD1222 COVID-19 vaccine. Data came from immunoSEQ multiplex PCR; TCRdb stores just in-frame clones and leaves some out. Of fewer than 75,000 clones listed, 80% to 95% are singletons. Sequencing was performed on peripheral blood, taken 28 days after the second dose of the MenACWY control vaccine. Receptor source: an adult who received the MenACWY meningococcal vaccine as a control. Each CDR3 is given with its conserved first and last residue. The D gene is left open where the match is weak. Only part of the rows carry a size: once, few, many, or a class if the clone is expanded.

d_call,j_call,clone_size,v_call,cdr3_nt,cdr3_aa
.,TRBJ1-2,.,TRBV6-1,TGTGCCAGCAGTGATCTGACGGGTTTTGGAGGGCGTAGTGGCTACACCTTC,CASSDLTGFGGRSGYTF
.,TRBJ2-1,.,TRBV11-3,TGTGCCAGCAGCCATCAGGGCAATGAGCAGTTCTTC,CASSHQGNEQFF
.,TRBJ1-5,.,TRBV6-2/TRBV6-3,TGTGCCAGCAGTTACACCGCCGACGGACGGAATAATCAGCCCCAGCATTTT,CASSYTADGRNNQPQHF
.,TRBJ2-7,.,TRBV7-9,TGTGCCAGCAGCAAAAGGGAGTTGGACGAGCAGTACTTC,CASSKRELDEQYF
.,TRBJ2-1,.,TRBV30,TGTGCCTGGGAAATCCGGACGGCGAGCTCCTACAATGAGCAGTTCTTC,CAWEIRTASSYNEQFF
.,TRBJ1-1,few,TRBV27,TGTGCCAGCAGTTTCTCCTCGTTACGGACTGAAGCTTTCTTT,CASSFSSLRTEAFF
TRBD2,TRBJ2-1,.,TRBV11-2,TGTGCCAGCAGCTCGACTAGCGGCTACAATGAGCAGTTCTTC,CASSSTSGYNEQFF
.,TRBJ1-1,.,TRBV30,TGTGCCTGGAGTCGGGGGGGCCTACGGGGCACTGAAGCTTTCTTT,CAWSRGGLRGTEAFF
.,TRBJ1-1,.,TRBV19,TGTGCCAGTTCTCCCGGGTTGGTGACTGAAGCTTTCTTT,CASSPGLVTEAFF
.,TRBJ1-4,.,TRBV3-1/TRBV3-2,TGTGCCAGCAGCCACGGGACGTCCTCAGGGAGGGAAAAACTGTTTTTT,CASSHGTSSGREKLFF
.,TRBJ1-3,.,TRBV15,TGTGCCACCAGCGGAGGGGAGGTGGGAAACACCATATATTTT,CATSGGEVGNTIYF
.,TRBJ1-4,.,TRBV28,TGTGCCAGCAGTTTTGAGGCGGTGGGTGAAAAACTGTTTTTT,CASSFEAVGEKLFF
.,TRBJ2-1,.,TRBV6-1,TGTGCCAGCAGTGAAGATCGCACCAGGTTCTTC,CASSEDRTRFF
.,TRBJ2-7,.,TRBV27,TGTGCCAGCAGTAACCCGGGGGACGAGCAGTACTTC,CASSNPGDEQYF
.,TRBJ2-3,.,TRBV5-6,TGTGCCAGCAGCTATCTGGTGGATACGCAGTATTTT,CASSYLVDTQYF
TRBD2,TRBJ2-4,.,TRBV10-2,TGCGCCAGCGCGGCGGCCAGCGGGAGGGCGGGGAACATTCAGTACTTC,CASAAASGRAGNIQYF
.,TRBJ1-5,.,TRBV6-5,TGTGCCAGCAGCCTGGATCAGCCCCAGCATTTT,CASSLDQPQHF
.,TRBJ1-3,.,TRBV9,TGTGCCAGCAGCCCCCGCGCAGGGGACTCTGGAAACACCATATATTTT,CASSPRAGDSGNTIYF
.,TRBJ1-1,once,TRBV14,TGTGCCAGCAGCCAAGTCCAAAGGGGGGCTGAAGCTTTCTTT,CASSQVQRGAEAFF
TRBD1,TRBJ2-2,.,TRBV18,TGTGCCAGCTCGCAGGGACAGAGGAACACCGGGGAGCTGTTTTTT,CASSQGQRNTGELFF
TRBD1,TRBJ1-2,.,TRBV28,TGTGCCAGCAGTTCCAGGGGGCGCGATGGCTACACCTTC,CASSSRGRDGYTF
TRBD1,TRBJ2-7,few,TRBV6-1,TGTGCCAGCAGTGATGGGACAGGGGTCCACGAGCAGTACTTC,CASSDGTGVHEQYF
.,TRBJ1-4,.,TRBV4-1,TGCGCCAGCAGCCATAAGGACAGCTGGGGGGAAAAACTGTTTTTT,CASSHKDSWGEKLFF
TRBD1,TRBJ2-7,.,TRBV7-9,TGTGCCAGCAGAAGCACAGGGGCGGACTACGAGCAGTACTTC,CASRSTGADYEQYF
.,TRBJ2-1,.,TRBV5-4,TGTGCCAGCCATCCCCTAGGATACAATGAGCAGTTCTTC,CASHPLGYNEQFF
TRBD2,TRBJ2-1,.,TRBV6-1,TGTGCCAGCACTGAAACGGGGGGACCTGACAATGAGCAGTTCTTC,CASTETGGPDNEQFF
.,TRBJ2-2,.,TRBV5-4,TGTGCCAGCAGCTCCATTAGCGGCACCGGGGAGCTGTTTTTT,CASSSISGTGELFF
.,TRBJ2-7,.,TRBV5-1,TGCGCCAGCAGCTTGGGCGGGATCGGTCTGGGCGAGCAGTACTTC,CASSLGGIGLGEQYF
TRBD1,TRBJ2-5,.,TRBV18,TGTGCCAGCTCACCATTTATCCCGGGACAGGAAGAGACCCAGTACTTC,CASSPFIPGQEETQYF
TRBD1,TRBJ1-2,once,TRBV20-1,TGCAGTGCTAGTAAGACAGGGTCGGGCTATGGCTACACCTTC,CSASKTGSGYGYTF
.,TRBJ1-5,.,TRBV28,TGTGCCAGCAGAAACGACAGAGGCAATCAGCCCCAGCATTTT,CASRNDRGNQPQHF
TRBD2,TRBJ2-3,.,TRBV15,TGTGCCACCCGGGGACTAGCGGGAGGACGGGATACGCAGTATTTT,CATRGLAGGRDTQYF
.,TRBJ2-3,.,TRBV15,TGTGCCACCAGCAGAGAAGCGGAAGGCACAGATACGCAGTATTTT,CATSREAEGTDTQYF
TRBD1,TRBJ2-3,.,TRBV6-4,TGTGCCAGCAGCTCGACAGGGAGTAACACAGATACGCAGTATTTT,CASSSTGSNTDTQYF
TRBD1,TRBJ2-2,.,TRBV7-9,TGTGCCAGCAGCCCGGAAGACAGGGGGAAGAAGGCCGGGGAGCTGTTTTTT,CASSPEDRGKKAGELFF